This T cell receptor (beta chain) was retrieved from a study of blood T cell repertoires in COVID-19. Study in general: T cells, B-cell-depleted T cells, or PBMCs supplied cDNA or gDNA.

Per the authors' pipeline: Estimated nucleated cell counts came from reference gene primer amplification. Here immunoSEQ multiplex PCR was the method, and the copy in TCRdb shows in-frame clones only, minus some. V and J calls and clone size are those listed in that table; D and trimming were worked out from the DNA. The repertoire holds around 500,000 clones, with 88% as singletons. The CDR3 is 14 amino acids. V was cut by 5 bases and J by 7 bases, with 15 bases left in between. Germline CDR1 MNHEY, CDR2 SMNVEV (reference sequence). Recruitment covered roughly 22 US areas and drew participants whose ages spanned roughly 18 to 90 years. Cohorts were assigned according to the clinical history that participants reported.

The TCR comes from a woman in her thirties or forties who had recovered from COVID-19. What was sequenced was PBMCs or T cells enriched from blood (not recorded which). The chain has TRBV27 and TRBJ1-5; D is perhaps TRBD1 (6 bases). The CDR3 here is CASSPWDIGQPQHF. The CDR3 DNA reads as TGTGCCAGCAGTCCCTGGGACATTGGACAGCCCCAGCATTTT.